The source of this TCR beta chain is a study of beta chain features in type 1 diabetes. Study conclusions and caveats: Type 1 diabetes patients showed fewer insertions and more deletions at VDJ junctions. Here, the possible influence of HLA type (on TCRB rearrangement) remained unresolved.

CD45RO/CCR7/CD25/CD127/CD95/CD27 sorting isolated CD4+ naive, central memory, regulatory and stem cell-like memory cells. The entirety of the isolated RNA underwent reverse transcription, so expressed TCRB transcripts were sequenced. Clones were sequenced by immunoSEQ multiplex PCR, and TCRdb holds only the in-frame ones, with some missing. The profile shows around 340,000 clones, approximately 8.2% of them singletons. V gave up 1 base and J gave up 2 bases, with 12 bases separating them. The CDR3 runs to 16 residues. Germline-derived CDR1 and CDR2 are MGHRA and YSYEKL. In its sample, this clone was seen many times. Its antigen is unknown. The same CDR3 arises from other DNA sequences in this sample as well.

V gene TRBV4-1 combines with J gene TRBJ2-1; D not resolved. The material sequenced was central memory CD4+ T cells from blood. This TCR derives from a woman aged 18 to 35 in good health. CDR3 in DNA: TGCGCCAGCAGCCAAGTCGACCTGGTTACCTACAATGAGCAGTTCTTC. This encodes CASSQVDLVTYNEQFF.